This is a list of T cell receptor beta chains from one sample in a study of CD8 T cells in ankylosing spondylitis. One entry per CDR3 protein results from TCRdb running MiXCR on the 5' RACE reads. The sample contains roughly 200,000 distinct CDR3 sequences, roughly 13% of which appear only once. Sequences were obtained from blood, either unsorted or a sorted T cell fraction (not recorded which). These TCRs come from a male donor with ankylosing spondylitis or in good health (not recorded which). CDR3s include the opening cysteine and the closing phenylalanine or tryptophan. The order of the fields is V gene, CDR3 protein.

v_call: TRBV29-1; cdr3_aa: CSVERGTSNEQFF
v_call: TRBV7-9; cdr3_aa: CASGGESSYEQYF
v_call: TRBV27; cdr3_aa: CASSRTPSGGADTQYF
v_call: TRBV4-1; cdr3_aa: CASSQSGTGGLEQFF
v_call: TRBV29-1; cdr3_aa: CSVEGLPTDTQYF
v_call: TRBV7-8; cdr3_aa: CASSRGSPGTGGFGYEQYF
v_call: TRBV2; cdr3_aa: CASIPLGNEQFF
v_call: TRBV6-2/TRBV6-3; cdr3_aa: CASSYSGLAGVLRDNEQFF
v_call: TRBV20-1; cdr3_aa: CSATADSTSSYEQYF
v_call: TRBV9; cdr3_aa: CASQMTGADTQYF
v_call: TRBV12-3/TRBV12-4; cdr3_aa: CASTLSLNTEAFF
v_call: TRBV7-9; cdr3_aa: CASRPERHTEAFF
v_call: TRBV20-1; cdr3_aa: CSAMRGDTEAFF
v_call: TRBV10-2; cdr3_aa: CATSTAYEQYF
v_call: TRBV6-5; cdr3_aa: CASSSLDSPYEQYF
v_call: TRBV6-1; cdr3_aa: CASSEARGRGNEKLFF
v_call: TRBV27; cdr3_aa: CASSLSTGPVIQYF
v_call: TRBV5-1; cdr3_aa: CASSRFGQGAEETQYF
v_call: TRBV15; cdr3_aa: CATSQGGSGEQYF
v_call: TRBV30; cdr3_aa: CAWRGLAVYNEQFF
v_call: TRBV30; cdr3_aa: CAWSELFEQFF
v_call: TRBV3-1; cdr3_aa: CASSQTGYRTDTQYF
v_call: TRBV7-8; cdr3_aa: CASSLAGYSSYNEQFF
v_call: TRBV3-1; cdr3_aa: CASSQGFTGVTNTEAFF
v_call: TRBV7-9; cdr3_aa: CASSLAEGWKSNEQFF
v_call: TRBV3-1; cdr3_aa: CASSLDLYEQYF
v_call: TRBV14; cdr3_aa: CASSPGQELNTEAFF
v_call: TRBV4-1; cdr3_aa: CASSQDKGTTEAFF
v_call: TRBV7-6; cdr3_aa: CASSLDGSYEQYF
v_call: TRBV9; cdr3_aa: CASSVGGGRIDEQFF
v_call: TRBV7-2; cdr3_aa: CASSYWRGGSASYEQYF
v_call: TRBV5-1; cdr3_aa: CASSPQGQFTGELFF
v_call: TRBV25-1; cdr3_aa: CASSEFEAGGYNEQFF
v_call: TRBV5-1; cdr3_aa: CASTPYPGLQETQYF
v_call: TRBV12-5; cdr3_aa: CASGTTGAKNIQYF
v_call: TRBV27; cdr3_aa: CASSYDSFGGELFF
v_call: TRBV28; cdr3_aa: CASSWGAGAFLGEQYF
v_call: TRBV12-3/TRBV12-4; cdr3_aa: CASSQRRGQTYEQYF
v_call: TRBV9; cdr3_aa: CASSVGRGTGDSYNEQFF
v_call: TRBV12-3/TRBV12-4; cdr3_aa: CASALTGDEQFF
v_call: TRBV5-1; cdr3_aa: CASSLETGMNTEAFF
v_call: TRBV5-4; cdr3_aa: CASSLDLAGIGSGANVLTF
v_call: TRBV5-1; cdr3_aa: CASRLRGIRTDTQYF
v_call: TRBV5-1; cdr3_aa: CASSFYGMNTEAFF
v_call: TRBV20-1; cdr3_aa: CSAREPAASYEQYF
v_call: TRBV21-1; cdr3_aa: CASSKERDRGHGANVLTF
v_call: TRBV2; cdr3_aa: CASSEPLPAGTGSRHNEQFF
v_call: TRBV27; cdr3_aa: CASSSDSGANVLTF
v_call: TRBV27; cdr3_aa: CASRVAGAIDEQYF